These 31 T cell receptor beta chains were sequenced from one sample in a study of a mutant IDH1 vaccine in newly diagnosed glioma. These receptors' antigens are unknown. Time point specified: week 11, during vaccination. Every vaccine dose comprised 300 ug of mutant IDH1 20-mer peptide plus topical imiquimod. TCRdb's table, derived via immunoSEQ multiplex PCR, lists solely in-frame clones and lacks some. Of around 62,000 clones in the sample, 70% to 90% were seen once. Material: PBMCs, obtained from a glioma patient whose treatment included an IDH1 peptide vaccine. The source of these receptors is a man aged 35-49 years with glioma.

The chain combines TRBV30 with TRBJ1-6; 7 bases align to TRBD1. The CDR3 contains 18 residues. V lost 5 bases and J lost 0; bases outside the gene matches: 13. The germline V gene has CDR1 GTSNPN and CDR2 SVGIG (reference sequence). CDR3 in DNA: TGTGCCTGGGGGGGGGACCCGGGACAGAGCTCCTATAATTCACCCCTCCACTTT. Residues: CAWGGDPGQSSYNSPLHF.

The V call is TRBV29-1, the J call TRBJ2-7; tentatively, D is TRBD1 or TRBD2 (5 bases each). This CDR3 has 13 residues. Per the germline V gene, CDR1 is SQVTM and CDR2 is ANQGSEA. Trimming took 7 bases from V and 2 from J, leaving 15 bases between them. In nucleotides, the CDR3 is TGCAGCGCCACGGGGACCCTAACCTACGAGCAGTACTTC. It codes for CSATGTLTYEQYF.

The chain joins TRBV7-9 to TRBJ1-1; D perhaps matches TRBD1 (6 bases). Trimming shortened V by 5 bases and J by 6 bases, and 13 bases separated the two germline ends. Germline CDR1 SEHNR, CDR2 FQNEAQ (reference sequence). This CDR3 has 13 amino acids. The CDR3 nucleotides read TGTGCCAGCAGCCTAACAGGGATAGCTGAAGCTTTCTTT. Translation: CASSLTGIAEAFF.

The chain links TRBV28 to TRBJ1-5; 8 nucleotides match TRBD1. The CDR3 runs to 15 residues. Germline trimming cut 1 base from V and 6 bases from J; bases unmatched to any gene: 5. Germline assignment: CDR1 MDHEN and CDR2 SYDVKM. This CDR3 is CASSLLARGRQPQHF. In DNA form, the CDR3 reads TGTGCCAGCAGTTTATTGGCCAGGGGGCGTCAGCCCCAGCATTTT.

The V gene is TRBV9, the J gene TRBJ2-1; TRBD1 might be the D (6 bases). CDR1 SGDLS and CDR2 YYNGEE come from the germline V gene. Trimming cost V 7 bases and J 5 bases, with 19 bases left between them. The CDR3 consists of 15 residues. CDR3 bases: TGTGCCAGCTCCTTTGCAGGGGAGCGGAACAATGAGCAGTTCTTC. Translating gives CASSFAGERNNEQFF.

This clone has a single count. The V and J genes are TRBV19 and TRBJ1-3; TRBD1 aligns across 7 bases. Germline V gene sequence: CDR1 LNHDA, CDR2 SQIVND (reference sequence). V shed 7 bases, J shed 1 base, and the junction held 4 bases outside the gene matches. The length of the CDR3 is 14 residues. The CDR3 here is CASIGTASGNTIYF. DNA of the CDR3: TGTGCCAGTATTGGGACAGCTTCTGGAAACACCATATATTTT.

The chain has TRBV5-1 and TRBJ2-7, with D unclear. The germline CDR1 and CDR2 sequences are SGHRS and YFSETQ. The V end was cut by 0 bases, the J end by 6 bases, with 7 bases between. CDR3 size: 12 residues. In nucleotides, the CDR3 is TGCGCCAGCAGCTTGGAAGGGCGCGAGCAGTACTTC. Protein product: CASSLEGREQYF.

The chain recombines TRBV5-1 with TRBJ2-5; 8 nucleotides line up with TRBD1. Germline V gives CDR1 SGHRS, CDR2 YFSETQ. V shed 0 bases and J 5 bases; nucleotides not matched to a gene: 6. This CDR3 is built from 15 residues. DNA of the CDR3: TGCGCCAGCAGCTTGGTTGGGACAGGAGGGGAGACCCAGTACTTC. Translation: CASSLVGTGGETQYF.

V gene TRBV9 combines with J gene TRBJ2-2; 10 bases match TRBD1. V trimming: 3 bases; J trimming: 3 bases; junction bases outside the gene matches: 2. There are 15 residues in the CDR3. Germline CDR1 SGDLS, CDR2 YYNGEE. In DNA, the CDR3 is TGTGCCAGCAGCGCCGGGACAGGGGACACCGGGGAGCTGTTTTTT. Protein product: CASSAGTGDTGELFF.

The genes are TRBV4-1 and TRBJ2-2; 9 bases line up with TRBD1. The CDR3 totals 16 residues. V trimming: 3 bases; J trimming: 4 bases; junction bases outside the gene matches: 6. Germline loops: CDR1 MGHRA, CDR2 YSYEKL. CDR3 sequence: CASSHMTGGGTGELFF. The CDR3 DNA reads TGCGCCAGCAGCCATATGACAGGGGGGGGCACCGGGGAGCTGTTTTTT.

The J gene is TRBJ2-5, the V gene TRBV6-5; TRBD2 agrees at 8 bases. This CDR3 has 15 residues. The V segment lost 5 bases and the J segment 9 bases; nucleotides outside the gene matches: 14. CDR1 MNHEY and CDR2 SVGAGI come from the germline V gene. DNA of the CDR3: TGTGCCAGCAGTCACAGGACTAGCACCTCGGTTGCCCAGTACTTC. Protein sequence: CASSHRTSTSVAQYF.

The rearrangement uses TRBV11-3 and TRBJ2-3; 7 nucleotides line up with TRBD2. Germline CDR1 reads SGHNT; CDR2 reads YENEEA. This CDR3 spans 16 amino acids. The V gene end was trimmed by 4 bases and the J gene end by 0 bases; junction bases not matched to a gene: 7. The CDR3 loop reads CASSSGGGLSTDTQYF. DNA for the CDR3: TGTGCCAGCAGCTCGGGAGGAGGATTGAGCACAGATACGCAGTATTTT.

The rearrangement uses TRBV10-3 and TRBJ2-7; 7 bases are a match to TRBD2. CDR3 length: 13 residues. Germline trimming cut 8 bases from V and 0 bases from J; bases unmatched to any gene: 4. Per germline, CDR1 ENHRY and CDR2 SYGVKD. CDR3 sequence reads: CAIGGGSSYEQYV. The CDR3 DNA reads as TGTGCCATCGGGGGGGGAAGCTCCTACGAGCAGTACGTC.

The chain employs TRBV11-2 and TRBJ1-2, with 8 bases aligning to TRBD1. This CDR3 has 13 amino acids. V shed 5 bases, J shed 3 bases, and the junction held 2 bases outside the gene matches. CDR1 and CDR2 from the germline V gene are SGHAT and FQNNGV. The CDR3 loop is CASSLDRDYGYTF. As DNA, the CDR3 is TGTGCCAGCAGCCTGGACAGGGACTATGGCTACACCTTC.

The chain carries TRBV30 and TRBJ2-2, with D perhaps matching TRBD1 (6 bases). Trimming took 4 bases from V and 3 from J, leaving 12 bases between them. This CDR3 has 14 amino acids. The germline V gene encodes CDR1 GTSNPN and CDR2 SVGIG (reference sequence). For the CDR3, the DNA is TGTGCCTGGACAGGGGCTCTCGACACCGGGGAGCTGTTTTTT. Its protein is CAWTGALDTGELFF. Looking up the rest from reference TRBV30 and TRBJ2-2 gives the full variable domain: SQTIHQWPATLVQPVGSPLSLECTVEGTSNPNLYWYRQAAGRGLQLLFYSVGIGQISSEVPQNLSASRPQDRQFILSSKKLLLSDSGFYLCAWTGALDTGELFFGEGSRLTVL.

The J gene is TRBJ2-1, the V gene TRBV7-2, with D unresolved. Trimming removed 2 bases at V and 4 bases at J, with 6 bases between. This CDR3 has 13 residues. In germline, CDR1 is SGHTA, CDR2 FQGNSA. The CDR3 protein is CASSLKAYNEQFF. Written as DNA, the CDR3 is TGTGCCAGCAGCTTAAAAGCATACAATGAGCAGTTCTTC.

The chain employs TRBV5-4 and TRBJ1-1; no firm D call. The germline gives CDR1 SGHNT, CDR2 YYREEE (reference sequence). V lost 4 bases and J lost 6, with 10 bases in between. The length of the CDR3 is 12 residues. The CDR3 DNA follows: TGTGCCAGCAGCCAAGGACCAGCTGAAGCTTTCTTT. Protein: CASSQGPAEAFF.

The genes are TRBV10-3 and TRBJ1-1, with D possibly TRBD1 on 5 matching bases. V lost 10 bases and J lost 1, with 13 bases in between. CDR3 length: 13 residues. Germline V CDR1 and CDR2: ENHRY, SYGVKD. This chain's CDR3 is CASLRQRNTEAFF. In DNA form, the CDR3 reads TGTGCCAGTCTCCGACAGAGGAACACTGAAGCTTTCTTT.

The chain combines TRBV6-6 with TRBJ2-2, with D possibly matching TRBD1 (6 bases). Germline V gene data show CDR1 as MNHNY and CDR2 as SVGAGI (reference sequence). CDR3 length: 13 residues. Between the trimmed V and J ends, which lost 7 bases and 4 bases, there was a span of 10 bases. The CDR3 loop is CASKIGGTGELFF. The CDR3 coding sequence is TGTGCCAGCAAGATAGGGGGCACCGGGGAGCTGTTTTTT.

Concerning this clone itself: A read error may account for a junction end that differs from germline. This chain uses TRBV18 with TRBJ1-5, with a weak D call TRBD1 (6 bases). CDR1 and CDR2 from the germline V gene are KGHSH and LQKENI. This CDR3 spans 15 amino acids. The CDR3 coding sequence is TGTGCCAGCTCACCGGGTATGGGGGGCAACCAGCCCCAGCATTTT. Protein product: CASSPGMGGNQPQHF.

The chain has TRBV30 and TRBJ1-2, with 7 bases identical to TRBD1. The CDR3 spans 13 residues. V dropped 2 bases and J dropped 9; count of bases not matched to a gene: 9. Germline lookup yields CDR1 GTSNPN and CDR2 SVGIG (reference sequence). Here the CDR3 reads CAWSTRTGVSYTF. The CDR3 DNA is TGTGCCTGGAGTACCCGGACAGGAGTGAGCTACACCTTC.

This chain joins TRBV28 and TRBJ2-3; a weak D match, TRBD2 (7 bases). V was pared by 6 bases and J by 4 bases, with 17 bases between. The CDR3 covers 15 residues. CDR1 MDHEN and CDR2 SYDVKM come from the germline V gene. The CDR3 DNA reads TGTGCCAGCAGCCCCACTTGGGGGGGCCCAGATACGCAGTATTTT. Its protein product is CASSPTWGGPDTQYF.

V gene TRBV30 combines with J gene TRBJ1-2; TRBD1 matches 9 bases. Trimming took 2 bases from V and 7 from J; bases not matched to a gene: 2. Germline lookup yields CDR1 GTSNPN and CDR2 SVGIG (reference sequence). The CDR3 runs to 12 residues. DNA for the CDR3: TGTGCCTGGAGTAACAGGGGGCCTGGCTACACCTTC. This sequence encodes CAWSNRGPGYTF. The full variable domain, completed using reference TRBV30 and TRBJ1-2, is SQTIHQWPATLVQPVGSPLSLECTVEGTSNPNLYWYRQAAGRGLQLLFYSVGIGQISSEVPQNLSASRPQDRQFILSSKKLLLSDSGFYLCAWSNRGPGYTFGSGTRLTVV.

With respect to this clone: Additional DNA sequences in this sample encode the identical CDR3. The V call is TRBV6-6, the J call TRBJ1-2; D may be TRBD1 (5 bases). The CDR3 has 14 residues. Germline CDR1 and CDR2: MNHNY and SVGAGI (reference sequence). With 2 bases removed from V and 4 bases from J, the gap between germline ends came to 11 bases. CDR3 residues: CASSYAGSGYGYTF. For the CDR3, the DNA is TGTGCCAGCAGTTACGCAGGGTCAGGCTATGGCTACACCTTC.

The V gene is TRBV6-6, the J gene TRBJ1-2, with unresolved D. The germline V gene encodes CDR1 MNHNY and CDR2 SVGAGI (reference sequence). This CDR3 contains 14 residues. The V end lost 0 bases, the J end lost 4 bases, and 9 bases lay between the germline ends. The CDR3 DNA reads as TGTGCCAGCAGTTACTCGACCGGGATCTATGGCTACACCTTC. It encodes CASSYSTGIYGYTF.

The rearrangement joins TRBV2 to TRBJ2-7; the D is unclear. The germline gives CDR1 SNHLY, CDR2 FYNNEI. Trimming pared 5 bases from V and 4 bases from J, leaving 6 bases between. The CDR3 covers 11 residues. CDR3 bases: TGTGCCAGCAGTCTGCAGTACGAGCAGTACTTC. Its translation: CASSLQYEQYF. The whole variable domain, remainder taken from reference TRBV2 and TRBJ2-7, is EPEVTQTPSHQVTQMGQEVILRCVPISNHLYFYWYRQILGQKVEFLVSFYNNEISEKSEIFDDQFSVERPDGSNFTLKIRSTKLEDSAMYFCASSLQYEQYFGPGTRLTVT.

V is TRBV5-8 and J is TRBJ1-1; 11 positions agree with TRBD1. The J segment lost 0 bases and the V segment lost 3 bases, leaving 1 base of the junction unmatched. This CDR3 region has 15 residues. Germline V gene sequence: CDR1 SGHTS, CDR2 YDEGEE. The CDR3 region has the DNA TGTGCCAGCAGCTGGACAGGGGGCGTGAACACTGAAGCTTTCTTT. Translating it yields CASSWTGGVNTEAFF.

A single count supports this clone. The chain carries TRBV7-2 and TRBJ2-5; 10 nucleotides agree with TRBD1. The V segment lost 5 bases and the J segment 4 bases; nucleotides outside the gene matches: 4. Looked up from germline, CDR1 is SGHTA and CDR2 is FQGNSA. The length of the CDR3 is 14 residues. The CDR3 bases are TGTGCCAGCAGCCCGGACAGGGGGTCAGAGACCCAGTACTTC. Its translation is CASSPDRGSETQYF.

The chain links TRBV5-5 to TRBJ2-5; weak D call: TRBD2 (6 bases). In germline, CDR1 is SGHKS, CDR2 YYEKEE (reference sequence). V lost 0 bases and J 7 bases, leaving 10 bases between the germline ends. This CDR3 is 13 amino acids long. CDR3 sequence (DNA): TGTGCCAGCAGCTTGGACCCCGGGGGGACCCAGTACTTC. Translated, it gives CASSLDPGGTQYF.

The rearrangement uses TRBV6-1 and TRBJ1-4; D is undetermined. From germline, CDR1 is MNHNS and CDR2 SASEGT. The ends were cut back, 2 bases at V and 6 bases at J, with 4 bases in the middle. This CDR3 contains 12 residues. CDR3 sequence: CASSERDEKLFF. The CDR3 DNA reads TGTGCCAGCAGTGAAAGGGATGAAAAACTGTTTTTT.

V and J are TRBV15 and TRBJ1-1, with TRBD1 matching over 10 bases. The length of the CDR3 is 15 residues. V shed 3 bases, J shed 2 bases, and the junction held 3 bases outside the gene matches. CDR1 is LNHNV, CDR2 YYDKDF, per germline (reference sequence). The CDR3 here is CATSRRQGANTEAFF. DNA for the CDR3: TGTGCCACCAGCAGGCGACAGGGGGCCAACACTGAAGCTTTCTTT.